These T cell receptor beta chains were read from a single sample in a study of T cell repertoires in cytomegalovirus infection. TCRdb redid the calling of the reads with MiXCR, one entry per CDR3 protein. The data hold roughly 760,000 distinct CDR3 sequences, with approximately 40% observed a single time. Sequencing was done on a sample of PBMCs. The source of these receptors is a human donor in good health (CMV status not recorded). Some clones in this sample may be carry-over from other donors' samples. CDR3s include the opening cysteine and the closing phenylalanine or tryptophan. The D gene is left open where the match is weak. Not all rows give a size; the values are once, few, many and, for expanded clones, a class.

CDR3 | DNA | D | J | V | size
CAIRGAGELFF | TGTGCCATCAGAGGAGCCGGGGAGCTGTTTTTT | - | TRBJ2-2 | TRBV10-3 | -
CASSPQRYQETQYF | TGTGCCAGCAGCCCCCAGCGGTACCAAGAGACCCAGTACTTC | - | TRBJ2-5 | TRBV7-3 | -
CATNRGGGTEAFF | TGTGCCACCAACAGGGGTGGGGGCACTGAAGCTTTCTTT | TRBD1 | TRBJ1-1 | TRBV27 | few
CASSLTGEKLRYTF | TGCGCCAGCAGCTTAACAGGGGAAAAGCTTCGCTACACCTTC | TRBD1 | TRBJ1-2 | TRBV5-1 | -
CASSYSISGTGSYEQYF | TGTGCCAGCAGTTACTCAATTTCCGGGACAGGGTCCTACGAGCAGTACTTC | TRBD1 | TRBJ2-7 | TRBV6-6 | few
CASSQDHSNSGRYYNEQFF | TGTGCCAGCAGCCAAGACCACTCGAATAGCGGGAGATACTACAATGAGCAGTTCTTC | TRBD2 | TRBJ2-1 | TRBV4-2 | -
CASSQVPGRSATNEKLFF | TGCGCCAGCAGCCAAGTGCCCGGCAGAAGCGCAACTAATGAAAAACTGTTTTTT | - | TRBJ1-4 | TRBV4-1 | -
CASAGTGRANEQFF | TGTGCCAGTGCCGGGACAGGGAGAGCCAATGAGCAGTTCTTC | TRBD1 | TRBJ2-1 | TRBV19 | -
CASSLEGTSGLYEHYF | TGTGCCAGCAGCCTGGAGGGGACTAGTGGTTTATACGAGCACTACTTC | TRBD2 | TRBJ2-7 | TRBV7-2 | -
CASTARGYEQFF | TGTGCCAGCACCGCCCGGGGCTATGAGCAGTTCTTC | - | TRBJ2-1 | TRBV27 | -